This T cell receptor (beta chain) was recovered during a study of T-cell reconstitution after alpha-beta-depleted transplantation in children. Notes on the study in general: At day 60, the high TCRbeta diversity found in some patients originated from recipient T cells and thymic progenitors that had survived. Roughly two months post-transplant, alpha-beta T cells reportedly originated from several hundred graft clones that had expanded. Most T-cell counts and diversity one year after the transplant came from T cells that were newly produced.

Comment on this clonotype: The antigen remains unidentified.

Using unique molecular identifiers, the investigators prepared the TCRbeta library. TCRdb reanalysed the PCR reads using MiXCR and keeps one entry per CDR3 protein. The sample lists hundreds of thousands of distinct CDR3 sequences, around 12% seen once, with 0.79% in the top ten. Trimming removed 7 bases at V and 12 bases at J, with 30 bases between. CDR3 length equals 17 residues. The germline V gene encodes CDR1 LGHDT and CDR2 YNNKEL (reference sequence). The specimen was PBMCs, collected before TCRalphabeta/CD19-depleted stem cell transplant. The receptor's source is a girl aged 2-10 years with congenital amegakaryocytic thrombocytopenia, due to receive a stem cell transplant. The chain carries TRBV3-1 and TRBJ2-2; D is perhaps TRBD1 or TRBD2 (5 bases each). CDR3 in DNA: TGTGCCAGCACCCTGGACGAAGTTTCGGGGCCCGGCAGTCAGCTGTTTTTT. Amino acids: CASTLDEVSGPGSQLFF.